This paragraph covers one TCR beta chain sequence. This clone was counted between two and nine times. Its specific antigen is unknown. Base qualities are not provided; no much larger clone lies one nucleotide away. For survey sequencing, tumor libraries mostly used about 5 ug of input genomic DNA, with two replicates for each sample. The immunoSEQ hsTCRbeta kit was used to prepare TCRbeta libraries, following the manufacturer's instructions. The completed libraries were mixed into a single pool at 3 nM, then sequenced with an Illumina NovaSeq 6000 S4 flow cell. As for the original processing: The immunoSEQ Analyzer handled quality control and preprocessing of the raw data. The analysis was restricted to productive rearrangements, with each unique CDR3 amino acid sequence defining a clonotype. Using the R package tcR, the researchers computed the Gini-Simpson index as their estimate of repertoire clonality. Gini indices were compared with Student's t test, and associations with tumor size change were assessed by Pearson correlation. TCRdb stores this immuneACCESS table with in-frame sequences only. Part of the clones is absent; in the studies checked, under half of the shortfall reflects unresolved V genes, and no reason is known for the rest. D and trimming come from the DNA, and the V and J calls and clone size come from that table. This sample gives 13,000 or so clones in total; less than 70% of them show up just once. 12% of the sample comes from the top ten.

This sample was included in a study of neoadjuvant anti-PD-1 for oral cavity cancer (dated by TCRdb to the early 2020s). Background on the whole study: Three to four biweekly doses of nivolumab at 3 mg/kg were mostly administered to patients before curative-intent surgical resection. Patients without progression received a fourth nivolumab dose around day 43 and underwent definitive surgical resection on days 50-56. Under RECIST 1.1, a patient counted as a responder if showing complete response, partial response or stable disease, and as a non-responder if showing progression. There were roughly 11 patients in the parent correlative cohort, and the response rate was about 36%. Overall results and qualifications from the work: Higher pretreatment blood TCRbeta clonality and lower post-treatment tumor TCRbeta clonality were correlated with higher pretreatment blood Treg/Th17 ratios. Greater tumor shrinkage correlated with larger post-treatment sizes of preexisting intratumoral clones, which suggests that expansion of preexisting clones contributed to response. TCR analyses included only three patients per response group, and the authors called for larger cohorts for validation.

The time point label, read with the paper, signifies: before neoadjuvant nivolumab. Patients were newly diagnosed with stage II-IVA oral cavity squamous cell carcinoma and had received no prior systemic or radiation treatment. Everyone in the cohort had locally advanced, HPV-negative oral cavity squamous cell carcinoma. Samples came from a longitudinal correlative study of a single-arm phase II trial of neoadjuvant nivolumab in oral cavity squamous cell carcinoma. Subject-matched pre- and post-treatment PBMCs and tumors from three responders and three non-responders underwent genomic DNA-based TCRbeta sequencing. Genomic DNA was isolated from tumor tissue using the Maxwell RSC DNA from Tissue kit. The CDR3 covers 15 residues, taking in both the cysteine and the phenylalanine. Just the 45-base CDR3 DNA is kept, in frame starting at base 1. CDR1 and CDR2, per the germline V gene, are SNHLY and FYNNEI. V sheds 3 bases and J sheds 2 bases, leaving 12 bases between their ends.

The sequence is built from TRBV2 and TRBJ2-3, with the D segment identity uncertain. The sample here was tumor tissue, taken before nivolumab (anti-PD-1) treatment. The sequence was obtained from a person aged 35 to 85 with oral cavity squamous cell carcinoma. The CDR3 region: CASSDSNLPTDTQYF. The DNA sequence follows: TGTGCCAGCAGTGACTCCAACTTGCCCACAGATACGCAGTATTTT.